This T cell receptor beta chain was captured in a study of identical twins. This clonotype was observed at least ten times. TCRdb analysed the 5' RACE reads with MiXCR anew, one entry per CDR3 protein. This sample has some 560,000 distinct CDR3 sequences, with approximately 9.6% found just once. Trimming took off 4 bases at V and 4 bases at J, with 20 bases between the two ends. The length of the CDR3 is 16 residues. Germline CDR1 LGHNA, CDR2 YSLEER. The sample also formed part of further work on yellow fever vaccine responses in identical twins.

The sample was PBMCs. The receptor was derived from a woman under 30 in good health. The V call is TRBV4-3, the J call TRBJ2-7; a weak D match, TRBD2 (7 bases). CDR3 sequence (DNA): TGCGCCAGCAGCCCTTCGGGAACAGGGACTATGTACGAGCAGTACTTC. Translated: CASSPSGTGTMYEQYF.